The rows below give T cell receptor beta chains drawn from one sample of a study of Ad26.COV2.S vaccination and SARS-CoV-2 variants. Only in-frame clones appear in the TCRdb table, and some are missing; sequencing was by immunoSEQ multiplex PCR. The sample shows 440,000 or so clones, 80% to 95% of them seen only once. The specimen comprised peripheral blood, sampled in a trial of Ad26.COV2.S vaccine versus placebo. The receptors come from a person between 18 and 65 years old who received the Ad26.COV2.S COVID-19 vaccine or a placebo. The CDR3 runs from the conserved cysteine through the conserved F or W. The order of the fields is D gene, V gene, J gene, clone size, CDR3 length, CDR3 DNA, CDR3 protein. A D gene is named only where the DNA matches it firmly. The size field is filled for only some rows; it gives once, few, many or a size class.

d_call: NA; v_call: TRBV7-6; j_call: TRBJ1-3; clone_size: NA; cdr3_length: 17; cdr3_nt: TGTGCCAGCAGCTTAAGAGTAACAGGGTCCTCTGGAAACACCATATATTTT; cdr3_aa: CASSLRVTGSSGNTIYF
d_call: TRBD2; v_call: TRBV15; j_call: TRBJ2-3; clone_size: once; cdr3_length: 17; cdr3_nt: TGTGCCACCAGGATGGCGGGCACTAGCGGGCTCACAGATACGCAGTATTTT; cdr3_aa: CATRMAGTSGLTDTQYF
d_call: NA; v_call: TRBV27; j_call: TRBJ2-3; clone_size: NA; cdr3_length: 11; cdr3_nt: TGTGCCAGCAACCCCGGAGATACGCAGTATTTT; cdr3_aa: CASNPGDTQYF
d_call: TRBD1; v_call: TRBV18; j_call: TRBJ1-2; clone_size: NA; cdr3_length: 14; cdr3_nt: TGTGCCAGCTCACAGGACAGGGGTGACTATGGCTACACCTTC; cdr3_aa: CASSQDRGDYGYTF
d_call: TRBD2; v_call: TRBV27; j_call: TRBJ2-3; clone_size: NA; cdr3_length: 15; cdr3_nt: TGTGCCAGCACCGCTAGCGGGACGAGGACAGATACGCAGTATTTT; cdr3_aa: CASTASGTRTDTQYF
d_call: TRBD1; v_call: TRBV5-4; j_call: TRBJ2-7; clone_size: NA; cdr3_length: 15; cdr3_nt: TGTGCCAGCAGCTTAGGACAGGGGGAACTCTACGAGCAGTACTTC; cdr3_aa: CASSLGQGELYEQYF
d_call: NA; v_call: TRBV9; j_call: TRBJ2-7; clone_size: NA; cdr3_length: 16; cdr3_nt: TGTGCCAGCAGCGACTCTCCGTTAGCGCCCTCCTACGAGCAGTACTTC; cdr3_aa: CASSDSPLAPSYEQYF
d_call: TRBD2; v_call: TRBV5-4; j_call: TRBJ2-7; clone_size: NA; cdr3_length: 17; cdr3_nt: TGTGCCAGCAGCTTGCGAACTAGCGGGAGTCCCCACCACGAGCAGTACTTC; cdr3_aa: CASSLRTSGSPHHEQYF
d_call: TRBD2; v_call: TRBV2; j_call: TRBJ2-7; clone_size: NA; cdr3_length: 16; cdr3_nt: TGTGCCAGCAGTGAAGGTAGACTAGCGGCTTCCTACGAGCAGTACTTC; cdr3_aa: CASSEGRLAASYEQYF
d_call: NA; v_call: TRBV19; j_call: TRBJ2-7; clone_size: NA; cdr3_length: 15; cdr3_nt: TGTGCCAGTAGTATAGACCCAAGTTGGATTAGCGAGCAGTACTTC; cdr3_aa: CASSIDPSWISEQYF
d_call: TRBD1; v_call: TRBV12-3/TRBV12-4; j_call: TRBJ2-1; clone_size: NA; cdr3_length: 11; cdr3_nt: TGTGCCAGCAGTCCCGACAGGGAGAGGTTCTTC; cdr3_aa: CASSPDRERFF
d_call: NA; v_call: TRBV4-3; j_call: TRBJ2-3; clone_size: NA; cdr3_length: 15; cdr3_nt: TGCGCCAGCAGCCAAGGGGGGTTTGGCACAGATACGCAGTATTTT; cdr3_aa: CASSQGGFGTDTQYF
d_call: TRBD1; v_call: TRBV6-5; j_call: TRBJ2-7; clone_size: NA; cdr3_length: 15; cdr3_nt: TGTGCCAGCAGCGGACCGGGACAGGGGTACTACGAGCAGTACTTC; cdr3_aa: CASSGPGQGYYEQYF
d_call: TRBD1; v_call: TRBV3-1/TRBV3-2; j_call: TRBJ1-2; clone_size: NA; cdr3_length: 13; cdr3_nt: TGTGCCAGCAGCGCCGGGACAGGGGATGGCTACACCTTC; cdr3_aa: CASSAGTGDGYTF
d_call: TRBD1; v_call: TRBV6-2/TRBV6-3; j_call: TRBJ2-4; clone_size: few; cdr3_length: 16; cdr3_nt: TGTGCCAGCAGTTCGTTCACCCCAGGGGGCTGGAACATTCAGTACTTC; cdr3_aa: CASSSFTPGGWNIQYF
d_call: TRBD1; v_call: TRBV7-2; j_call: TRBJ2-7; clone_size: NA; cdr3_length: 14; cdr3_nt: TGTGCCAGCAGCTCTACAGGGGGCTTGTACGAGCAGTACTTC; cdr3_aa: CASSSTGGLYEQYF
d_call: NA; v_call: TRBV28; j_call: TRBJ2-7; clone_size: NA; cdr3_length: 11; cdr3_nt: TGTGCCAGCAGTTTCCGGGAAGAGCAGTACTTC; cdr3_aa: CASSFREEQYF
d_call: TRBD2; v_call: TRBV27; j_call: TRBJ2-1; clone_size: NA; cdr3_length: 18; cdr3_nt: TGTGCCAGCAGTTTATCTCGGACTAGCGCGAGCTCCTACAATGAGCAGTTCTTC; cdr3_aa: CASSLSRTSASSYNEQFF
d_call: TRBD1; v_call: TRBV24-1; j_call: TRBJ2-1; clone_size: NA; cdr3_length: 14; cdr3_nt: TGTGCCACCAGTGATTCGAGACAGGGAAATGAGCAGTTCTTC; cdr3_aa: CATSDSRQGNEQFF
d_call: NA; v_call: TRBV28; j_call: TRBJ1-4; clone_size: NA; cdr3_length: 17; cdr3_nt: TGTGCCAGCAGTCCCCCCGGGCAAGCCCCAACTAATGAAAAACTGTTTTTT; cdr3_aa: CASSPPGQAPTNEKLFF
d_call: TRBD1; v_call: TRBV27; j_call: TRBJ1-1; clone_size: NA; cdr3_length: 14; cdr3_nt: TGTGCCACCCGGACAGGGTCGACGGGTACTGAAGCTTTCTTT; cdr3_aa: CATRTGSTGTEAFF
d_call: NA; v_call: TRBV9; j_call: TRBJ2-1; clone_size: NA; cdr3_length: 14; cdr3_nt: TGTGCCAGCAAGGGGGGTTCGGCTAACAATGAGCAGTTCTTC; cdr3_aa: CASKGGSANNEQFF
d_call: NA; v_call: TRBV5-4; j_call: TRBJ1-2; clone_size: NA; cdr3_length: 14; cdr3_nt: TGTGCCAGCAGCTTGGTTCCCGGTCCCTATGGCTACACCTTC; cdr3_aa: CASSLVPGPYGYTF
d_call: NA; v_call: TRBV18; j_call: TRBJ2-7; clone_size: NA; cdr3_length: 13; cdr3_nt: TGTGCCAGCTCACCAGACGGAGCATGGGAGCAGTACTTC; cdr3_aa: CASSPDGAWEQYF
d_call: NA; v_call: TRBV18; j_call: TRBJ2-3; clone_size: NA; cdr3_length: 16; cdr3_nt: TGTGCCAGCTCACCACCGGGCAGGGGAGGAGCAGATACGCAGTATTTT; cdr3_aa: CASSPPGRGGADTQYF
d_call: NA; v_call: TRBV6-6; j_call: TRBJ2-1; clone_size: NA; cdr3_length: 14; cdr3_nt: TGTGCCAGCATCCGTGGGGTAGGCGGGGCTGAGCAGTTCTTC; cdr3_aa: CASIRGVGGAEQFF
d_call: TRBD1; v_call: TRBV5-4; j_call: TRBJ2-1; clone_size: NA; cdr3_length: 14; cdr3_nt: TGTGCCAGCAGCGGGGCACAGGGGTACAATGAGCAGTTCTTC; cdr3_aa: CASSGAQGYNEQFF
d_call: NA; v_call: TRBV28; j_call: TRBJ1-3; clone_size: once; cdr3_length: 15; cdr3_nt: TGTGCCAGCAACCTAGAGGGCTTCTCTGGAAACACCATATATTTT; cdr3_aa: CASNLEGFSGNTIYF
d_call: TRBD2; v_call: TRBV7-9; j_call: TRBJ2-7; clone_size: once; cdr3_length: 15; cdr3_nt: TGTGCCAGCAGCTTTTCGGAGAGCGGGAGGCACGAGCAGTACTTC; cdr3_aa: CASSFSESGRHEQYF
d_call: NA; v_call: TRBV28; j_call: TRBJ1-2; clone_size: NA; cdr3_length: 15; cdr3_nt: TGTGCCAGCAGTCTCCTGGGGGGTTTTGGGTATGGCTACACCTTC; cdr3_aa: CASSLLGGFGYGYTF
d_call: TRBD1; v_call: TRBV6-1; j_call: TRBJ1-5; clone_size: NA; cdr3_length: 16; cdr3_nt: TGTGCCAGCAGTGAAGGTCAGGGGGCGAGCAATCAGCCCCAGCATTTT; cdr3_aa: CASSEGQGASNQPQHF
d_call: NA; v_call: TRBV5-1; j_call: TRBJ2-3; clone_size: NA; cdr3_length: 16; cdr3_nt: TGCGCCAGCAGCTTGGTTCAGGGGCCTAGCACAGATACGCAGTATTTT; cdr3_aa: CASSLVQGPSTDTQYF
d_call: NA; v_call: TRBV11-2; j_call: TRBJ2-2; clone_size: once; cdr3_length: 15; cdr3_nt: TGTGCCAGCAGCTTAGAAAGTAGGGTGACCGGGGAGCTGTTTTTT; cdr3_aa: CASSLESRVTGELFF
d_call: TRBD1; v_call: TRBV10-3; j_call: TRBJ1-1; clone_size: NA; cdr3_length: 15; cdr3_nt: TGTGCCATCAGTGACTCGGGACAGATGAACACTGAAGCTTTCTTT; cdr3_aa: CAISDSGQMNTEAFF
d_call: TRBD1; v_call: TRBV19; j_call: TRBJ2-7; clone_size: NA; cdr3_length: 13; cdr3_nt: TGTGCCAGCAAGGACAGGATCTCCTACGAGCAGTACTTC; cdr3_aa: CASKDRISYEQYF
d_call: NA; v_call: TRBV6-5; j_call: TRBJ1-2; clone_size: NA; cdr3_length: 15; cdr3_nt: TGTGCCAGCAGTTGGGGGCGAGCTTTTTTCTATGGCTACACCTTC; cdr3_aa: CASSWGRAFFYGYTF
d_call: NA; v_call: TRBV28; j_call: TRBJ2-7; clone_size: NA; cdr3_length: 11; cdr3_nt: TGTGCCAGCAGTTTATATCACGAGCAGTACTTC; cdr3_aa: CASSLYHEQYF
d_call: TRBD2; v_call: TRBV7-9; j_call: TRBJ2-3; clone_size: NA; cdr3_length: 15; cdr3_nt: TGTGCCAGCAGCCCCTGGGGGACTAGTAAGGATACGCAGTATTTT; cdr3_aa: CASSPWGTSKDTQYF
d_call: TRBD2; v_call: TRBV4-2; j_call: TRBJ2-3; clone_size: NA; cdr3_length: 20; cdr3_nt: TGTGCCAGCAGCCAAGATGCGACTAGCGGAGCGGTCTTTAGCACAGATACGCAGTATTTT; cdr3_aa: CASSQDATSGAVFSTDTQYF
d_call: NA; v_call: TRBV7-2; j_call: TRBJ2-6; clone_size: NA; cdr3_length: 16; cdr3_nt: TGTGCCAGCAGCTCCGGCTCAAGCGCTGGGGCCAACGTCCTGACTTTC; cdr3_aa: CASSSGSSAGANVLTF
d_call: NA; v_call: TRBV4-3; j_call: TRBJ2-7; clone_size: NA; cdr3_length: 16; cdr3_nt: TGCGCCAGCAGCCAAGAGTGGGGGGCAACATACTACGAGCAGTACTTC; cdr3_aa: CASSQEWGATYYEQYF
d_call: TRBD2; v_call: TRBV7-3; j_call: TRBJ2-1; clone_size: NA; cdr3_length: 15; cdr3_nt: TGTGCCAGCAGCTTAGGGCTAGCGGGAGTTAATGAGCAGTTCTTC; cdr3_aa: CASSLGLAGVNEQFF
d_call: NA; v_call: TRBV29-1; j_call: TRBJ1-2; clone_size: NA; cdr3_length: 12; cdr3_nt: TGCAGCGCCCACCTCGGGAAACTCCAAATCAACTTC; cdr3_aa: CSAHLGKLQINF
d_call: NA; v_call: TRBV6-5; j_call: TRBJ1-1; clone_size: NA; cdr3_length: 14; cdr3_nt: TGTGCCAGCAGTCTACAGGGTTGGGGCACTGAAGCTTTCTTT; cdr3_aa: CASSLQGWGTEAFF